This record concerns one TCR beta chain sequence. It was with a sample-barcoded 5' primer and a J-beta primer mix that a second PCR of roughly 7 to 12 cycles was run. No fewer than 2.5 million CDR3-containing paired-end reads came from each sample. Via MiXCR, TCRdb re-called the 5' RACE reads, giving one row per CDR3 protein. The sample consists of about 930,000 distinct CDR3 sequences, almost 30% of them appearing once. V dropped 1 base and J dropped 3 bases, with 10 bases sitting between them. The CDR3 consists of 15 residues. The germline gives CDR1 SEHNR, CDR2 FQNEAQ (reference sequence). The data belong to a study of blood T cells in healthy people across ages. Per sample, no less than 5.5 micrograms of total RNA were extracted. These records were also assigned to another study, of T cells of mothers and their children.

The sequenced sample consisted of blood. J is TRBJ2-1 and V is TRBV7-9; D is unresolved. This receptor was identified in a woman in her forties in good health. The CDR3 region is CASSLGVRIYNEQFF. The CDR3 bases are TGTGCCAGCAGCTTAGGCGTCAGGATCTACAATGAGCAGTTCTTC. The variable domain in full, with the rest retrieved from reference TRBV7-9 and TRBJ2-1, is DTGVSQNPRHKITKRGQNVTFRCDPISEHNRLYWYRQTLGQGPEFLTYFQNEAQLEKSRLLSDRFSAERPKGSFSTLEIQRTEQGDSAMYLCASSLGVRIYNEQFFGPGTRLTVL.